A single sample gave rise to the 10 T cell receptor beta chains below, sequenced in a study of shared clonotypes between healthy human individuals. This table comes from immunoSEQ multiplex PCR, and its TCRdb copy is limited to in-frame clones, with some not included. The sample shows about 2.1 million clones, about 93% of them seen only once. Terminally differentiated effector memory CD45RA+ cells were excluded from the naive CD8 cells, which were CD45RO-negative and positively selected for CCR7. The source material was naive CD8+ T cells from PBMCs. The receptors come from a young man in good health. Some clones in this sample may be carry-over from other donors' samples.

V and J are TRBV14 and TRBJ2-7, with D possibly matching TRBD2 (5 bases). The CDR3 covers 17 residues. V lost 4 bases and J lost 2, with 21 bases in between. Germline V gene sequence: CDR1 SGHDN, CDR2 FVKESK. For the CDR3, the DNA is TGTGCCAGCAGCCCTTCTCGTGGCCTAGCCCAAACCTACGAGCAGTACTTC. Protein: CASSPSRGLAQTYEQYF.

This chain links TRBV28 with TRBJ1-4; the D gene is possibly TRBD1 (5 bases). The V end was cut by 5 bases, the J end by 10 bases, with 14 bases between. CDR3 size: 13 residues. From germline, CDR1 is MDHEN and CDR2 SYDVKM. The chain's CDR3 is CASSRSQGLKLFF. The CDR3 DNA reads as TGTGCCAGCAGTCGGTCGCAGGGCCTAAAACTGTTTTTT.

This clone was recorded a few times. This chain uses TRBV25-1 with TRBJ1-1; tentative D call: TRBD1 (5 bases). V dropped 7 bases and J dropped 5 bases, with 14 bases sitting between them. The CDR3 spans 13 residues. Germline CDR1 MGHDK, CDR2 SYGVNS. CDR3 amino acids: CASTPARGTEAFF. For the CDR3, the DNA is TGTGCCAGCACCCCCGCGCGGGGGACTGAAGCTTTCTTT.

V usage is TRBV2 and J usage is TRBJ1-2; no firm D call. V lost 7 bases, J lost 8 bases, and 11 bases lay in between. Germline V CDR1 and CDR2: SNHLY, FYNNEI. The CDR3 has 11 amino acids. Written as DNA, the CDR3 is TGTGCCAGCATAGGTCCGCGGGGCTACACCTTC. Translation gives CASIGPRGYTF.

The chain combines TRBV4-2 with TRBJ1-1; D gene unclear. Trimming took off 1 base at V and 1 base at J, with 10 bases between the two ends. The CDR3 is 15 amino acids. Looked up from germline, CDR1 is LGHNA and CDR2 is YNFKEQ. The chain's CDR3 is CASSQGLLGNTEAFF. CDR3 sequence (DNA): TGTGCCAGCAGCCAAGGTCTTCTAGGGAACACTGAAGCTTTCTTT.

The DNA of the CDR3 is TGTGCCAGCAGTTACGGCGTGCGCTCTAGGGAGCAGTACTTC. Its protein product is CASSYGVRSREQYF. V and J are TRBV6-5 and TRBJ2-7; D is uncertain. The CDR3 runs to 14 residues. CDR1 is MNHEY and CDR2 is SVGAGI in the germline V gene. The V gene lost 2 bases and the J gene lost 7 bases, with 15 bases spanning the gap.

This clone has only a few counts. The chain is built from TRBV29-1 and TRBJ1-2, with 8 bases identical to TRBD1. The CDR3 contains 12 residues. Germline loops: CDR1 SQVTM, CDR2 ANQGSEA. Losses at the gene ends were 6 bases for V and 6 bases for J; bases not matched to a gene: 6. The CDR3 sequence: CSVPQGAHGYTF. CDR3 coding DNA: TGCAGCGTGCCCCAGGGGGCGCATGGCTACACCTTC. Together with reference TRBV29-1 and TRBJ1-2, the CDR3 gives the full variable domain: SAVISQKPSRDICQRGTSLTIQCQVDSQVTMMFWYRQQPGQSLTLIATANQGSEATYESGFVIDKFPISRPNLTFSTLTVSNMSPEDSSIYLCSVPQGAHGYTFGSGTRLTVV.

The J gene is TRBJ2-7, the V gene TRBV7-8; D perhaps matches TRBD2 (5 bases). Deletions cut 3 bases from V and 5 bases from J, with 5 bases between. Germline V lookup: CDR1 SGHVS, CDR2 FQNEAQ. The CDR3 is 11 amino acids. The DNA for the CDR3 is TGTGCCAGCAGCTTTAGCGACGAGCAGTACTTC. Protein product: CASSFSDEQYF.

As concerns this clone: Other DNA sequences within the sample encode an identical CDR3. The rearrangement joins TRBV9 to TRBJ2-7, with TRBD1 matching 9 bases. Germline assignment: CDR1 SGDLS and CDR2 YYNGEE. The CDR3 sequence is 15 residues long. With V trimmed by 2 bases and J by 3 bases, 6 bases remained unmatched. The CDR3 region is CASSVGGQGLYEQYF. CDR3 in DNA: TGTGCCAGCAGCGTTGGGGGACAGGGACTCTACGAGCAGTACTTC.

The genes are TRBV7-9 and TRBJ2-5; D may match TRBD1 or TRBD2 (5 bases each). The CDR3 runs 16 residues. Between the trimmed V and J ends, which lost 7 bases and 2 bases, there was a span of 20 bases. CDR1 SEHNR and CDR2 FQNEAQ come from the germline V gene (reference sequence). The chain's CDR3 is CASTPGRVMSQETQYF. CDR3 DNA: TGTGCCAGCACCCCGGGACGGGTGATGAGTCAAGAGACCCAGTACTTC.